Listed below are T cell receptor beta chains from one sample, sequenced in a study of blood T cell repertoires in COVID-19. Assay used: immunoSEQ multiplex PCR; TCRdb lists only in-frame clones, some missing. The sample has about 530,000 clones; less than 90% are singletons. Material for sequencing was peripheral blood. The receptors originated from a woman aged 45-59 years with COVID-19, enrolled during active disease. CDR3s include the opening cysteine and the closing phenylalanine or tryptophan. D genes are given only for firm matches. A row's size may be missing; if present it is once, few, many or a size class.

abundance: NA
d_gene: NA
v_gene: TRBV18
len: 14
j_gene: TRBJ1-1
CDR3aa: CASSARNLGTEAFF
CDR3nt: TGTGCCAGCTCAGCTAGGAATCTGGGCACTGAAGCTTTCTTT

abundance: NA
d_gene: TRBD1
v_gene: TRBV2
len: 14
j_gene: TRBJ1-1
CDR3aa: CASSERTGGTEAFF
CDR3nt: TGTGCCAGCAGTGAAAGGACAGGCGGGACTGAAGCTTTCTTT

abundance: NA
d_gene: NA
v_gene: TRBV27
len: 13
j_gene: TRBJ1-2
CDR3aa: CASRPGANYGYTF
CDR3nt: TGTGCCAGCAGGCCAGGGGCTAACTATGGCTACACCTTC

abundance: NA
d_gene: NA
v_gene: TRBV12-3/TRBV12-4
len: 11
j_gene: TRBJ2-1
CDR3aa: CASSTQDEQFF
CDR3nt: TGTGCCAGCAGTACACAGGATGAGCAGTTCTTC

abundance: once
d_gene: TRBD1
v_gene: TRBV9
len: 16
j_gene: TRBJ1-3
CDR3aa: CASSAREGAVGNTIYF
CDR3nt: TGTGCCAGCAGCGCCCGGGAGGGGGCGGTGGGAAACACCATATATTTT

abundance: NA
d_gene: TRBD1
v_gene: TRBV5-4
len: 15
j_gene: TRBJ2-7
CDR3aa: CASSLRTGSSYEQYF
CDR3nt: TGTGCCAGCAGCTTACGGACAGGGAGCTCCTACGAGCAGTACTTC

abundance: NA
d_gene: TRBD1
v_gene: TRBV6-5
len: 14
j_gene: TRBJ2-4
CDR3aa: CASRVDRADNIQYF
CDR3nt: TGTGCCAGCAGGGTAGACAGGGCCGACAACATTCAGTACTTC

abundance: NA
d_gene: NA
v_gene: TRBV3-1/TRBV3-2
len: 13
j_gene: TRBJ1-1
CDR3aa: CASSQVRGTEAFF
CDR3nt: TGTGCCAGCAGCCAAGTCAGGGGTACTGAAGCTTTCTTT

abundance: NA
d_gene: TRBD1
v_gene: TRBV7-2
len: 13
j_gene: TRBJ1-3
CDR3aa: CASSPDRGDTIYF
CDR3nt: TGTGCCAGCAGCCCCGACAGGGGGGACACCATATATTTT

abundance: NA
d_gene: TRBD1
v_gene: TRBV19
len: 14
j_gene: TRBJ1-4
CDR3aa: CASTPGQGGEKLFF
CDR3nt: TGTGCCAGTACTCCTGGACAGGGAGGGGAAAAACTGTTTTTT

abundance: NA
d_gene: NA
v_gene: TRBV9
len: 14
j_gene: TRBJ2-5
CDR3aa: CASSANTNQETQYF
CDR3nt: TGTGCCAGCAGCGCCAACACTAACCAAGAGACCCAGTACTTC

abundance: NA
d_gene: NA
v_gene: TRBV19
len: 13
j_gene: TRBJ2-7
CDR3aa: CATKTEDSYEQYF
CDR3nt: TGTGCCACAAAGACAGAAGACTCCTACGAGCAGTACTTC

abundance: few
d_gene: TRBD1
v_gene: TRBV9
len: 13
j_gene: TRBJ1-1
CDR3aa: CASSVGGGAEAFF
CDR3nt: TGTGCCAGCAGCGTAGGAGGGGGCGCTGAAGCTTTCTTT

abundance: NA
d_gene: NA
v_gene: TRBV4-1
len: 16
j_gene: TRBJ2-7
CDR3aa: CASSQEEALPSYEQYF
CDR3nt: TGCGCCAGCAGCCAAGAGGAGGCTTTACCCTCCTACGAGCAGTACTTC

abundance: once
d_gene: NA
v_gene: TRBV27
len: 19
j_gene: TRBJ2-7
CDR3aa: CASSLSRSRALGPTYEQYF
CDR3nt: TGTGCCAGCAGTTTATCCCGGTCCAGGGCCTTGGGCCCTACCTACGAGCAGTACTTC

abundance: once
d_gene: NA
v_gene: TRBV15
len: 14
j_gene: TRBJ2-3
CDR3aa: CATSKIEDPDTQYF
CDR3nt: TGTGCCACCAGCAAGATAGAAGATCCAGATACGCAGTATTTT

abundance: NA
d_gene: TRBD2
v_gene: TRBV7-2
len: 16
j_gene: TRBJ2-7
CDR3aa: CASSLVSGGSSYEQYF
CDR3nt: TGTGCCAGCAGCTTAGTTAGCGGGGGGTCTTCCTACGAGCAGTACTTC

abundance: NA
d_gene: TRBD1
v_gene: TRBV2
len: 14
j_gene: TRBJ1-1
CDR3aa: CASIFASGGAEAFF
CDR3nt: TGTGCCAGCATTTTTGCTTCAGGGGGCGCTGAAGCTTTCTTT

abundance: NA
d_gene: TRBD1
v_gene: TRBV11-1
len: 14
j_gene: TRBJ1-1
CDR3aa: CASSPGQGNTEAFF
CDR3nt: TGTGCCAGCAGCCCGGGACAGGGGAACACTGAAGCTTTCTTT

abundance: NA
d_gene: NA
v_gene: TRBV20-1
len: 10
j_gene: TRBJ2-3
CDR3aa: CSVLTDTQYF
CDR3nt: TGCAGTGTCCTTACAGATACGCAGTATTTT

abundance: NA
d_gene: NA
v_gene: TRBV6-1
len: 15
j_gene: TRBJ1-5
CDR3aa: CASSEGAYSNQPQHF
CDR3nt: TGTGCCAGCAGTGAAGGGGCTTATAGCAATCAGCCCCAGCATTTT

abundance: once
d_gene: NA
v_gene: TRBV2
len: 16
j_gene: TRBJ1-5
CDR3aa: CASRGGGLYSNQPQHF
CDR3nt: TGTGCCAGCAGGGGAGGCGGTCTGTATAGCAATCAGCCCCAGCATTTT

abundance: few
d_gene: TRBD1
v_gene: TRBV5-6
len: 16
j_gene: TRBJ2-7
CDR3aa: CASSPRRRQGSYEQYF
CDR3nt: TGTGCCAGCAGCCCCCGTCGTCGACAGGGTTCCTACGAGCAGTACTTC

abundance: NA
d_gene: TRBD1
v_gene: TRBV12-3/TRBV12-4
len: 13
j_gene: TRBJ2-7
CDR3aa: CASSLGTGAEQYF
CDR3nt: TGTGCCAGCAGTTTAGGGACAGGGGCCGAGCAGTACTTC

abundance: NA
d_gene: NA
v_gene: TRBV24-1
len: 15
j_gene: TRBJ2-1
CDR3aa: CATALTGSSYNEQFF
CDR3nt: TGTGCCACCGCTCTGACGGGTAGCTCCTACAATGAGCAGTTCTTC

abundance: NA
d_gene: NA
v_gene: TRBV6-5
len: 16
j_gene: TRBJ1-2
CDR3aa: CASSYSVRGYNYGYTF
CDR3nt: TGTGCCAGCAGTTACTCGGTGAGGGGGTATAACTATGGCTACACCTTC

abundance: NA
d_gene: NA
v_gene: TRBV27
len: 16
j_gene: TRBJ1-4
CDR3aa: CASSPPLEGGGEKLFF
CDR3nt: TGTGCCAGCAGTCCACCCCTGGAGGGCGGCGGTGAAAAACTGTTTTTT

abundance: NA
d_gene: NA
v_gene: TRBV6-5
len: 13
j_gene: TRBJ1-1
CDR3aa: CASRGSLNTEAFF
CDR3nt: TGTGCCAGCAGGGGCAGCTTGAACACTGAAGCTTTCTTT

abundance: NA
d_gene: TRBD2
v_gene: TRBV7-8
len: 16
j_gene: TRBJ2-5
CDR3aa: CASSPTSGGPEETQYF
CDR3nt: TGTGCCAGCAGCCCCACTAGCGGGGGGCCTGAAGAGACCCAGTACTTC

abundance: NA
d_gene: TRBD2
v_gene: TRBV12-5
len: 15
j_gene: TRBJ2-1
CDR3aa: CASGLGLAGGEEQFF
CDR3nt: TGTGCTAGTGGTTTGGGACTAGCGGGGGGTGAGGAGCAGTTCTTC

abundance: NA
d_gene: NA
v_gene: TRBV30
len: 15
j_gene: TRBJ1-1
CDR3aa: CAWRPPGSLNTEAFF
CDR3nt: TGTGCCTGGAGGCCCCCGGGGTCCTTGAACACTGAAGCTTTCTTT

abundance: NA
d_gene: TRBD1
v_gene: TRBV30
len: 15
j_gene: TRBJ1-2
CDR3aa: CAWSTGTGVNYGCTF
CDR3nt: TGTGCCTGGAGTACCGGGACAGGGGTTAACTATGGCTGCACCTTC

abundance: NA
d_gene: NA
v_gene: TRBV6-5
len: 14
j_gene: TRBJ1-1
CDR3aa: CASQRPGENTEAFF
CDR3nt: TGTGCCAGCCAGCGTCCGGGGGAGAACACTGAAGCTTTCTTT

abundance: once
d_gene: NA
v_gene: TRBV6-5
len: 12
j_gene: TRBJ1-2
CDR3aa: CASRPGTYGYTF
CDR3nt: TGTGCCAGCAGGCCAGGAACCTATGGCTACACCTTC

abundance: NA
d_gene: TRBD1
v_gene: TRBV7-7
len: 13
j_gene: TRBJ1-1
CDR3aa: CATRAAGGLEAFF
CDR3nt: TGTGCCACGAGGGCCGCAGGGGGTCTTGAAGCTTTCTTT

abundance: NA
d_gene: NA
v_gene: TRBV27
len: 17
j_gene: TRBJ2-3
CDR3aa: CASSAAGKFHSTDTQYF
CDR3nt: TGTGCCAGCAGTGCGGCGGGGAAGTTTCATAGCACAGATACGCAGTATTTT

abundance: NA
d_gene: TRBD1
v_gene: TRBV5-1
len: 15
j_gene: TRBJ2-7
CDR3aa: CASSLIEQGRHEQYF
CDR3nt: TGCGCCAGCAGCTTAATAGAACAGGGGAGACACGAGCAGTACTTC

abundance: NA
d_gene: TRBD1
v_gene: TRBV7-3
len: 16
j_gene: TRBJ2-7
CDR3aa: CASSLRQGNPYYEQYF
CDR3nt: TGTGCCAGCAGCTTAAGACAGGGGAATCCCTACTACGAGCAGTACTTC

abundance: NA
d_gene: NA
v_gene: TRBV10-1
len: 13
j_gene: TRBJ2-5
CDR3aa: CASSESGGETQYF
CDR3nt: TGCGCCAGCAGTGAGTCAGGCGGAGAGACCCAGTACTTC

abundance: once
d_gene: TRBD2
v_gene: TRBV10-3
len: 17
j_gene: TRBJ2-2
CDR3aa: CAISTASGGVGTGELFF
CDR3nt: TGTGCCATCAGTACAGCTAGCGGGGGGGTAGGCACCGGGGAGCTGTTTTTT

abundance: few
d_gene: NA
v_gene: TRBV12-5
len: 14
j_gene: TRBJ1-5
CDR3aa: CASGLPDRNQPQHF
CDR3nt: TGTGCTAGTGGTTTACCAGACAGGAATCAGCCCCAGCATTTT

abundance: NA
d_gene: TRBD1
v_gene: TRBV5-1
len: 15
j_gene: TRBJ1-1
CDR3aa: CASSPRDRPNTEAFF
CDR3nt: TGCGCCAGCAGCCCCAGGGACAGGCCGAACACTGAAGCTTTCTTT